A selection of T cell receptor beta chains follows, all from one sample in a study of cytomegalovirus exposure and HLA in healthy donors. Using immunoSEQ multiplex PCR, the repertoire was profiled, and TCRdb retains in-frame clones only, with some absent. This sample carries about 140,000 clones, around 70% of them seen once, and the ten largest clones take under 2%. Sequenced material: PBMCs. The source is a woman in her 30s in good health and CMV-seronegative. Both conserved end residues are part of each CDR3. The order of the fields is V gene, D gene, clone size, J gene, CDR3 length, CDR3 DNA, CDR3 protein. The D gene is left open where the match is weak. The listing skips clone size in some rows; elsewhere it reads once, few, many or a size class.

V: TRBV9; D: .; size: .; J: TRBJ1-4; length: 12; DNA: TGTGCCAGCAGCCCCCAAGGGGGAAAACTGTTTTTT; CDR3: CASSPQGGKLFF
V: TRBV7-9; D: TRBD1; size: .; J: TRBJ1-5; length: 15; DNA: TGTGCCAGCAGCCAGGACAGGGGTAGCAATCAGCCCCAGCATTTT; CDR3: CASSQDRGSNQPQHF
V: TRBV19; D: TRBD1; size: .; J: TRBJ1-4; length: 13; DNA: TGTGCCAGTCGATCGACAGGGGCCGAAAAACTGTTTTTT; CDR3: CASRSTGAEKLFF
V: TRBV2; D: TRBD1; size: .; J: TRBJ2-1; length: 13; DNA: TGTGCCGGAACGACAGGGGGAGGGAATGAGCAGTTCTTC; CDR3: CAGTTGGGNEQFF
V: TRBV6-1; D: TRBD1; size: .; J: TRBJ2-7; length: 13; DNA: TGTGCCAGCAGTGTACAGGGGCCGAGGGAGCAGTACTTC; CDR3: CASSVQGPREQYF
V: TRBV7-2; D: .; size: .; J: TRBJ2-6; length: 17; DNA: TGTGCCAGCAGCTTAGCCTACCGGACACCGGGGGCCAACGTCCTGACTTTC; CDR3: CASSLAYRTPGANVLTF
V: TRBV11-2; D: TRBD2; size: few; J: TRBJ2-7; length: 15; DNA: TGTGCCAGCAGCTGGACTAGCGGGGGAACCTACGAGCAGTACTTC; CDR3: CASSWTSGGTYEQYF
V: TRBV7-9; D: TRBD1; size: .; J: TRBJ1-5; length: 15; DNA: TGTGCCAGCAGCCACGGGGACAGATTAGATCAGCCCCAGCATTTT; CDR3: CASSHGDRLDQPQHF
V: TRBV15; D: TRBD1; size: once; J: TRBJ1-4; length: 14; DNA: TGTGCCACCAGTCAGTTAGGGGGCGGTGAAAAACTGTTTTTT; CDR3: CATSQLGGGEKLFF
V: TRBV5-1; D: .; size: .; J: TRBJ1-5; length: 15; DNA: TGCGCCAGCAGCCCCTCGGGGGGGAACAATCAGCCCCAGCATTTT; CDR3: CASSPSGGNNQPQHF
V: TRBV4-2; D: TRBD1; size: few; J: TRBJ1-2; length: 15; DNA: TGTGCCAGCAGCCATACAGGGGGCGCGGTCTATGGCTACACCTTC; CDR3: CASSHTGGAVYGYTF
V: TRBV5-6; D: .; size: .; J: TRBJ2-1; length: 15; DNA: TGTGCCAGCAGCTTGGGGGACTCGGCCTACAATGAGCAGTTCTTC; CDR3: CASSLGDSAYNEQFF
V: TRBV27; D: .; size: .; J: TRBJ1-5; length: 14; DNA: TGTGCCAGCAGTTTAGTGGGGAGTGGGCAGCCCCAGCATTTT; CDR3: CASSLVGSGQPQHF
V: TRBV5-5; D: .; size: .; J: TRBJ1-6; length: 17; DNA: TGTGCCAGCAGCCCAGGACAGAGCCTCTCCTATAATTCACCCCTCCACTTT; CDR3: CASSPGQSLSYNSPLHF
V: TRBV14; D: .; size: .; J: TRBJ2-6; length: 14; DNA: TGTGCCAGCAGCAGTAGCTCTGGGGCCAACGTCCTGACTTTC; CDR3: CASSSSSGANVLTF
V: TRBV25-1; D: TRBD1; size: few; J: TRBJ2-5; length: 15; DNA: TGTGCCAGCAGTGATCCTAGGACAGGGGGAGAGACCCAGTACTTC; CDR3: CASSDPRTGGETQYF
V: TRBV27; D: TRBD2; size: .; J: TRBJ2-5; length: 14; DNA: TGTGCCAGCAGGCGGGGGGGGTCGGGAGAGACCCAGTACTTC; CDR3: CASRRGGSGETQYF
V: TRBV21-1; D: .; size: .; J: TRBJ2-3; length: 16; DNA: TGTGCCAGCAGCAAAATATCGAGACAGAGCACAGATACGCAGTATTTT; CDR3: CASSKISRQSTDTQYF
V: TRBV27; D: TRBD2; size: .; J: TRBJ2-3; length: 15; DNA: TGTGCCAGCAGTTTCAGCGGGAGCAGCACAGATACGCAGTATTTT; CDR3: CASSFSGSSTDTQYF
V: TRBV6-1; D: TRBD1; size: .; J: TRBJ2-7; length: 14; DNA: TGTGCCAGCAGTCTTGAGGGGACAGTCCGCGAGCAGTACTTC; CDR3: CASSLEGTVREQYF
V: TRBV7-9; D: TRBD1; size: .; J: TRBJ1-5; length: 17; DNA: TGTTCCAGCAGCTCCGGGACAGGGAGAAGGGGCAATCAGCCCCAGCATTTT; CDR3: CSSSSGTGRRGNQPQHF
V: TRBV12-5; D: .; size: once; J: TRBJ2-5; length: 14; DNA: TGTGCTAGTGGTTTGGGCAGGGGACGGGAGACCCAGTACTTC; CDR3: CASGLGRGRETQYF